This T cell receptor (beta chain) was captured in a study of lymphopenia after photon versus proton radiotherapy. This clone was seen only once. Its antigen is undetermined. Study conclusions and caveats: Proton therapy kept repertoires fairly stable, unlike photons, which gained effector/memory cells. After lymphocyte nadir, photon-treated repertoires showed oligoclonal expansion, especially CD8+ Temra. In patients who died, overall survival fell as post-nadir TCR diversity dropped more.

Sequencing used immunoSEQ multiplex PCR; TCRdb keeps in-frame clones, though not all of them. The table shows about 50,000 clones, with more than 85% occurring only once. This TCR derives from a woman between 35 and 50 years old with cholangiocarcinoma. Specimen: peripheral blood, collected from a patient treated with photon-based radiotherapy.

The chain's CDR3 is CASTPAGLAGVKNEQFF. In DNA, the CDR3 is TGTGCCAGCACCCCCGCGGGACTAGCGGGAGTTAAGAATGAGCAGTTCTTC. This chain joins TRBV28 and TRBJ2-1; 14 positions match TRBD2. The CDR3 runs to 17 residues. After removal of 7 bases from V and 7 bases from J, the junction contained 12 bases not matched to a gene. Germline CDR1 is MDHEN and CDR2 is SYDVKM.